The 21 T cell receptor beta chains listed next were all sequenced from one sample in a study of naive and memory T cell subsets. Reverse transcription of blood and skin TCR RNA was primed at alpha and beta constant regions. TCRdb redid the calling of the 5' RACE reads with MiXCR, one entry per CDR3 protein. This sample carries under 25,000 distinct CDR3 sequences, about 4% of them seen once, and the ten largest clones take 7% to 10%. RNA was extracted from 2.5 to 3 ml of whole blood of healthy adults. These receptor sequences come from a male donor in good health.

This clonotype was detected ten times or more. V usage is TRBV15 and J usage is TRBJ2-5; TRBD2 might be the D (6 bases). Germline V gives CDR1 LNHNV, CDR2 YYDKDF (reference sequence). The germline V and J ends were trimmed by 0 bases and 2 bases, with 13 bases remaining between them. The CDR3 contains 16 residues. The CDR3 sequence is CATSRDGGYGQETQYF. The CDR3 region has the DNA TGTGCCACCAGCAGAGATGGAGGGTACGGGCAAGAGACCCAGTACTTC.

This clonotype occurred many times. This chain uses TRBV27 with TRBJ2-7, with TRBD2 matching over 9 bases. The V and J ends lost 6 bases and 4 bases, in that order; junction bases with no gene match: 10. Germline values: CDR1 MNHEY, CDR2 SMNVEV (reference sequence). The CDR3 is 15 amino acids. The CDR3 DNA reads TGTGCCAGCAGATTTAGCGGGAGCCCCGTTTACGAGCAGTACTTC. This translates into CASRFSGSPVYEQYF.

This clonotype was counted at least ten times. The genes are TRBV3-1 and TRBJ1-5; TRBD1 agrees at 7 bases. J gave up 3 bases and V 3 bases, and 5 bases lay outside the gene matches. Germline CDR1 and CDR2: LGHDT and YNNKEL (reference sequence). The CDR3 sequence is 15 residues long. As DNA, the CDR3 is TGTGCCAGCAGCCAGGACAGGACCTACAATCAGCCCCAGCATTTT. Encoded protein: CASSQDRTYNQPQHF.

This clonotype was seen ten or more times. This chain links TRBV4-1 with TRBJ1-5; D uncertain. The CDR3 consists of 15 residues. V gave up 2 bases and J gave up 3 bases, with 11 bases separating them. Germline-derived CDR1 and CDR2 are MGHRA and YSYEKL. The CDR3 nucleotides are TGCGCCAGCAGCCAACAGTTAGGGATCAATCAGCCCCAGCATTTT. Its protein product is CASSQQLGINQPQHF.

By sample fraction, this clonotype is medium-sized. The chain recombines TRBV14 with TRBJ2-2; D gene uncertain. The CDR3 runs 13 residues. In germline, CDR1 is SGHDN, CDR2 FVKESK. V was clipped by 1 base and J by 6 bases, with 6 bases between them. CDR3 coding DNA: TGTGCCAGCAGCCAAGTTAGTTCCGGGGAGCTGTTTTTT. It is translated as CASSQVSSGELFF.

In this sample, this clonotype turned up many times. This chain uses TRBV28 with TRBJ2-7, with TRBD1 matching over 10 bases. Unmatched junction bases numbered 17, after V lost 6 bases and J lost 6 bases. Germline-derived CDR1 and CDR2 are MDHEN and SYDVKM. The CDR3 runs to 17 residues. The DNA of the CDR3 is TGTGCCAGCAGCCCACATTTACCCGACAGGGGGCCGGTCGAGCAGTACTTC. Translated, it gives CASSPHLPDRGPVEQYF.

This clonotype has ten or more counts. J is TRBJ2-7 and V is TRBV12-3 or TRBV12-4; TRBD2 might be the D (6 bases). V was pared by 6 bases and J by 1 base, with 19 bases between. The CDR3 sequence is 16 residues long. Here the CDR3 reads CASSLYPGGISYEQYF. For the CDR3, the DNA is TGTGCCAGCAGCCTCTACCCAGGCGGGATATCCTACGAGCAGTACTTC.

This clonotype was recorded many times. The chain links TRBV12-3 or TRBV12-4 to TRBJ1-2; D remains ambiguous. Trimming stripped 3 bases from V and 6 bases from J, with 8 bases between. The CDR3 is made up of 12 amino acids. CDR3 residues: CASSFAIDGYTF. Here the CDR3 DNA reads TGTGCCAGCAGTTTTGCTATCGATGGCTACACCTTC.

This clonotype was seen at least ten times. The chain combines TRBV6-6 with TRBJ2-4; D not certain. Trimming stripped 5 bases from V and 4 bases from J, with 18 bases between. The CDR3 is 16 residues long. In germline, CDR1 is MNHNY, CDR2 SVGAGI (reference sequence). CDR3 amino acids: CASSDEVSGPKNIQYF. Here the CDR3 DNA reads TGTGCCAGCAGTGATGAGGTGTCGGGCCCTAAAAACATTCAGTACTTC.

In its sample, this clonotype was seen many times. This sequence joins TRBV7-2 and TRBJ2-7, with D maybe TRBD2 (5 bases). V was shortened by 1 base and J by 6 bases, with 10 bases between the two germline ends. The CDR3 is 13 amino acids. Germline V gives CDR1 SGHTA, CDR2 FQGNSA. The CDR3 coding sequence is TGTGCCAGCAGCTTAGGGACTCCGCTCGAGCAGTACTTC. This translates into CASSLGTPLEQYF.

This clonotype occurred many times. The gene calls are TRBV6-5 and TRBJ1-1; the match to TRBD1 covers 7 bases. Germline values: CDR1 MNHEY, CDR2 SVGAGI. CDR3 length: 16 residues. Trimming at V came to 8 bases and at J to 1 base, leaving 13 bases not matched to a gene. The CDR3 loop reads CASRDRATTWNTEAFF. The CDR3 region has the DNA TGTGCCAGCCGAGACAGGGCGACAACGTGGAACACTGAAGCTTTCTTT.

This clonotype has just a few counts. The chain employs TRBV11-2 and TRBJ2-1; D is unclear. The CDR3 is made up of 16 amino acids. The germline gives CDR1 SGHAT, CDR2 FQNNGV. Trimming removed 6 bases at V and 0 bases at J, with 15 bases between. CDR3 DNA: TGTGCCAGCAGGAAAGTAAACTGGAGCTCCTACAATGAGCAGTTCTTC. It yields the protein CASRKVNWSSYNEQFF.

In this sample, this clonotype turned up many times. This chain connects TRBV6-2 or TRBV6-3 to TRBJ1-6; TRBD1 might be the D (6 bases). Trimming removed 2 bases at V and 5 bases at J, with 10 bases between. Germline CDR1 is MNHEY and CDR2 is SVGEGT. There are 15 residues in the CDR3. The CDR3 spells CASSYHRADNSPLHF. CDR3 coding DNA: TGTGCCAGCAGTTACCACAGGGCCGATAATTCACCCCTCCACTTT.

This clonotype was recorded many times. The CDR3 DNA follows: TGCAGTGCTAGAATCAGCAGGGTGGCAGATACGCAGTATTTT. Translating gives CSARISRVADTQYF. The chain uses TRBV20-1 and TRBJ2-3, with D perhaps matching TRBD1 (5 bases). Looked up from germline, CDR1 is DFQATT and CDR2 is SNEGSKA (reference sequence). This CDR3 spans 14 amino acids. Trimming pared 2 bases from V and 4 bases from J, leaving 13 bases between.

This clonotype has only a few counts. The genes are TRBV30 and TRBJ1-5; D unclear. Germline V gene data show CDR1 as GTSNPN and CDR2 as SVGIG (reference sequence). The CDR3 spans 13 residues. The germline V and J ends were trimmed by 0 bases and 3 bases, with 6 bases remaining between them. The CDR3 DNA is TGTGCCTGGAGTGTCTTTAACAATCAGCCCCAGCATTTT. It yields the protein CAWSVFNNQPQHF.

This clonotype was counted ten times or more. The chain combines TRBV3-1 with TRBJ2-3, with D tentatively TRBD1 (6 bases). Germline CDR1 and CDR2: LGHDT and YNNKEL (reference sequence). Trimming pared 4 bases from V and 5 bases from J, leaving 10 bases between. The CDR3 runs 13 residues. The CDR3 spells CASSLYRVDTQYF. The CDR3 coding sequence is TGTGCCAGCAGCCTGTACAGGGTAGATACGCAGTATTTT.

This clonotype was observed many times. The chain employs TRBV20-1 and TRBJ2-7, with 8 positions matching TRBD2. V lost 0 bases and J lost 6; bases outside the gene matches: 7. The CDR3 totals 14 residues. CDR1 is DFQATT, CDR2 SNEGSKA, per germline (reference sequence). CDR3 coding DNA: TGCAGTGCTAGAGATCGACTAGCGTTTGGCGAGCAGTACTTC. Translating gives CSARDRLAFGEQYF.

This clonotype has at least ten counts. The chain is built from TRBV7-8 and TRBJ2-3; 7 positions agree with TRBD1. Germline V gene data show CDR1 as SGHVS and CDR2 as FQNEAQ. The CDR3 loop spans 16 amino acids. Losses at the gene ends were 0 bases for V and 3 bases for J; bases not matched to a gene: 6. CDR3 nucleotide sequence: TGTGCCAGCAGCTTAGCTGGACAGGAGCTAACAGATACGCAGTATTTT. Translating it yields CASSLAGQELTDTQYF.

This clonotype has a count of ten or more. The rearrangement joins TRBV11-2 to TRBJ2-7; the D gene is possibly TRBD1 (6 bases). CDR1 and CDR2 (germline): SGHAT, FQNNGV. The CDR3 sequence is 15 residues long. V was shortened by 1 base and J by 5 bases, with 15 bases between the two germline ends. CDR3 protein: CASSLGGRGRDEQYF. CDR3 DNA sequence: TGTGCCAGCAGCTTAGGAGGCAGGGGAAGGGACGAGCAGTACTTC.

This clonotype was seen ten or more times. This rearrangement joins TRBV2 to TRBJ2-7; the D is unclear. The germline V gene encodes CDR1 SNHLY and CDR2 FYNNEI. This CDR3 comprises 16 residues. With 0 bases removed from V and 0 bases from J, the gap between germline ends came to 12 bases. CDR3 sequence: CASSEARGASSYEQYF. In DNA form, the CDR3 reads TGTGCCAGCAGTGAAGCGCGTGGCGCAAGCTCCTACGAGCAGTACTTC.

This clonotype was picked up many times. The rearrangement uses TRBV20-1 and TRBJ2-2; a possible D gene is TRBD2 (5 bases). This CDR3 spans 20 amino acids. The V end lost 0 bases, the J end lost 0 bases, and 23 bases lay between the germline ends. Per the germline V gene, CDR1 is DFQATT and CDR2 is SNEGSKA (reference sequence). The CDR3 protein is CSAREQFHWTLAANTGELFF. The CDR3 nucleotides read TGCAGTGCTAGAGAACAGTTCCATTGGACGCTAGCAGCGAACACCGGGGAGCTGTTTTTT.